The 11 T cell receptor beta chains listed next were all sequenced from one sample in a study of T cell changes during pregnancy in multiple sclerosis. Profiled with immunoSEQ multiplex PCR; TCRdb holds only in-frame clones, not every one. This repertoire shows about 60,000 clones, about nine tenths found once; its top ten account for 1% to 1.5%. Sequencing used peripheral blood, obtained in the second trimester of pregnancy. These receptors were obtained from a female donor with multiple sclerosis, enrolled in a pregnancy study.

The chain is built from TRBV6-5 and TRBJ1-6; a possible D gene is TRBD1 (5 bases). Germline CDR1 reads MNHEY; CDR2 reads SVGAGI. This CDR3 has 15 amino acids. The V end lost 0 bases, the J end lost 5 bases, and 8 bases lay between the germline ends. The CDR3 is CASSYSPTDNSPLHF. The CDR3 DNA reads TGTGCCAGCAGTTACTCCCCGACAGATAATTCACCCCTCCACTTT.

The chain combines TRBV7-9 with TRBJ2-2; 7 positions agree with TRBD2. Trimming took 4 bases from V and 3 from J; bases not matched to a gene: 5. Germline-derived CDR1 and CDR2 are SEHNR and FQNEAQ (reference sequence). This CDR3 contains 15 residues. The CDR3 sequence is CASSSTSGDTGELFF. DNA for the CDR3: TGTGCCAGCAGCTCAACCAGCGGGGACACCGGGGAGCTGTTTTTT.

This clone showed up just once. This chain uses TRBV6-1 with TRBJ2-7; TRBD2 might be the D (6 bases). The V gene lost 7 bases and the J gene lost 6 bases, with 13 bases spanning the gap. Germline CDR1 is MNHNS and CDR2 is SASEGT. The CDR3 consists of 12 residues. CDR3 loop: CASTGAGGEQYF. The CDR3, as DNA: TGTGCCAGCACTGGGGCCGGGGGCGAGCAGTACTTC.

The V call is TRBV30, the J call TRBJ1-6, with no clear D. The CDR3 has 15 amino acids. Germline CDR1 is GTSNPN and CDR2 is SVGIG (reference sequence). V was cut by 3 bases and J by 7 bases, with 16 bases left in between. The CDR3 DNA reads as TGTGCCTGGAGACGGCGGCTGGCGGTGAATTCACCCCTCCACTTT. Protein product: CAWRRRLAVNSPLHF.

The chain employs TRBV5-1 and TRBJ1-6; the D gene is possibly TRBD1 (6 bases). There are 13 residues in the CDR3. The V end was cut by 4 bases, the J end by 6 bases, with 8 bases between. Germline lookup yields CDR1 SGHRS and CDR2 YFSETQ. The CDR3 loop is CASSPDSNSPLHF. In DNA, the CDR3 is TGCGCCAGCAGCCCGGACAGTAATTCACCCCTCCACTTT. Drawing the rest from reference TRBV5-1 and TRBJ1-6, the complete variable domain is KAGVTQTPRYLIKTRGQQVTLSCSPISGHRSVSWYQQTPGQGLQFLFEYFSETQRNKGNFPGRFSGRQFSNSRSEMNVSTLELGDSALYLCASSPDSNSPLHFGNGTRLTVT.

The CDR3 loop is CASSSRSPPRAGNEQYF. The DNA for the CDR3 is TGTGCCAGCAGTTCCCGTTCACCCCCACGAGCGGGGAACGAGCAGTACTTC. The chain combines TRBV27 with TRBJ2-7, with 7 bases aligning to TRBD2. Germline V gene sequence: CDR1 MNHEY, CDR2 SMNVEV (reference sequence). The CDR3 extends over 17 amino acids. With V trimmed by 4 bases and J by 5 bases, 17 bases remained unmatched.

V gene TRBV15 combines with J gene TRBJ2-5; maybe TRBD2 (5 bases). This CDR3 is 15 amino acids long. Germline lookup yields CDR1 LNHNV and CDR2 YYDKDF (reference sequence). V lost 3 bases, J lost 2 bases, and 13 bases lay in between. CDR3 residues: CATSRDLSGQETQYF. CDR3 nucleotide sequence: TGTGCCACCAGCAGGGACCTTTCGGGACAAGAGACCCAGTACTTC.

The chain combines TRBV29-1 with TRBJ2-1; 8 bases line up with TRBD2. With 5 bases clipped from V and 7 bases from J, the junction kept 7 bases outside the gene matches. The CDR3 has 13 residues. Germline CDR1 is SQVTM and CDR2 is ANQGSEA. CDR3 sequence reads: CSVIRGGTNEQFF. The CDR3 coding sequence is TGCAGCGTTATTCGCGGGGGGACGAATGAGCAGTTCTTC.

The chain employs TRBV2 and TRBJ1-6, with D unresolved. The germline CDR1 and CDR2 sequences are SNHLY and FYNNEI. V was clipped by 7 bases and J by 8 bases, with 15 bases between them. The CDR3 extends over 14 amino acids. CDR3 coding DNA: TGTGCCAGCACTCGGGTACACGGTGATTCACCCCTCCACTTT. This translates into CASTRVHGDSPLHF.

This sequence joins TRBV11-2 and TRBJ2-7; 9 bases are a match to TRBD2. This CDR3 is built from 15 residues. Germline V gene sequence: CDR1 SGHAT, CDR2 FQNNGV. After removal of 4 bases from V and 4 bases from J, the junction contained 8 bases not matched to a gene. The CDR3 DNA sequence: TGTGCCAGCAGCTACCCCGGGACTAGCTCATACGAGCAGTACTTC. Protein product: CASSYPGTSSYEQYF.

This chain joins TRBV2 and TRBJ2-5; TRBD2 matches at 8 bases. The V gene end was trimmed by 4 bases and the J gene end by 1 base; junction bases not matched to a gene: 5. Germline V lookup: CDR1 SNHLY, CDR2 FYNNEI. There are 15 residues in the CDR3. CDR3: CASSGGGGPQETQYF. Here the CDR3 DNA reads TGTGCCAGCAGTGGGGGCGGGGGGCCCCAAGAGACCCAGTACTTC.